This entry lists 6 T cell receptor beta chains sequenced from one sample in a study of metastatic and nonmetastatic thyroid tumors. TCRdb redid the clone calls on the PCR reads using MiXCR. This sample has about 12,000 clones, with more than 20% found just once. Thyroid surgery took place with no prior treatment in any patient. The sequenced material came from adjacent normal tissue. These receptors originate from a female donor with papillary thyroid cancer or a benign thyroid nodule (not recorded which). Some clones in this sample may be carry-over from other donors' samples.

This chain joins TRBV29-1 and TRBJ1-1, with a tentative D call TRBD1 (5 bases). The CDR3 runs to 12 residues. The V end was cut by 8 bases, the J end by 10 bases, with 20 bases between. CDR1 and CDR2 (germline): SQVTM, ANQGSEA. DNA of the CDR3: TGCAGCCTAACCCGTGGGGGATTCGGAGCTTTCTTT. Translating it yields CSLTRGGFGAFF.

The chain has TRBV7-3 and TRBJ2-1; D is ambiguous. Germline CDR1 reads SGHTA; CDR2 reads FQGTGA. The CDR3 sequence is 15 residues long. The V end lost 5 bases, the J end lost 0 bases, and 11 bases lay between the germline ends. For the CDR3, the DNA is TGTGCCAGCAGCCCCTTTGTTGGCTCCTACAATGAGCAGTTCTTC. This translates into CASSPFVGSYNEQFF.

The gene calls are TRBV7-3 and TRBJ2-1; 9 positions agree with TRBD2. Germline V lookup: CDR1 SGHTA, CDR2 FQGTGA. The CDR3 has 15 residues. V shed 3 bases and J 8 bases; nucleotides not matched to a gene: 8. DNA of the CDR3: TGTGCCAGCAGCTTGAGAAGCGGGGGGTTCCATGAGCAGTTCTTC. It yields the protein CASSLRSGGFHEQFF.

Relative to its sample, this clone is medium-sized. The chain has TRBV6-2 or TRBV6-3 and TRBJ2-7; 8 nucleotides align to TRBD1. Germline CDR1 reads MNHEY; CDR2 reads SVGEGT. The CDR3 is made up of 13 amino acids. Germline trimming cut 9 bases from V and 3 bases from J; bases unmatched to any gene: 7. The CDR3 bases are TGTGCCAGTAAGGACAGGGTGATCTACGAGCAGTACTTC. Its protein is CASKDRVIYEQYF.

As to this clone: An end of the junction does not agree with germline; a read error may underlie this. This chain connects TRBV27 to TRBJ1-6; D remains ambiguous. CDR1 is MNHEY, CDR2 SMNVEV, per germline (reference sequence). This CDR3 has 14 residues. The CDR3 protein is CASSPLQSRSPLRF. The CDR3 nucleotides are TGTGCCAGCAGCCCCCTCCAGTCGAGGTCACCCCTCCGCTTC.

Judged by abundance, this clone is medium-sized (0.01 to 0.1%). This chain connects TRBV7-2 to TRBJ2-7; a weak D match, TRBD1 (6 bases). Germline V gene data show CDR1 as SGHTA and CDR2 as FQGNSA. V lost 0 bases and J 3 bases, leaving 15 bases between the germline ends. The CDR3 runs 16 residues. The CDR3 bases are TGTGCCAGCAGCTTAGCCGGGAATGACAGGTTCTACGAGCAGTACTTC. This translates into CASSLAGNDRFYEQYF.